A single TCR beta chain is shown here with its context. TCRdb passed the 5' RACE reads through MiXCR, listing each CDR3 protein once. The profile shows 700,000 or so distinct CDR3 sequences, 21% of them singletons. The data derive from a study of identical twins. This CDR3 is built from 17 residues. The V gene's germline CDR1 is LGHDT and CDR2 YNNKEL (reference sequence). The V end was cut by 0 bases, the J end by 3 bases, with 14 bases between. These data were also filed under a second study, of T cells expressing NK-cell markers.

The chain uses TRBV3-1 and TRBJ1-4; D remains unclear. The origin of this receptor is a woman between 18 and 30 years old in good health. The specimen was PBMCs. The CDR3 DNA sequence: TGTGCCAGCAGCCAAGATGGTAGAAGGTCTTCTAATGAAAAACTGTTTTTT. Translation: CASSQDGRRSSNEKLFF. Looking up the rest from reference TRBV3-1 and TRBJ1-4 gives the full variable domain: DTAVSQTPKYLVTQMGNDKSIKCEQNLGHDTMYWYKQDSKKFLKIMFSYNNKELIINETVPNRFSPKSPDKAHLNLHINSLELGDSAVYFCASSQDGRRSSNEKLFFGSGTQLSVL.